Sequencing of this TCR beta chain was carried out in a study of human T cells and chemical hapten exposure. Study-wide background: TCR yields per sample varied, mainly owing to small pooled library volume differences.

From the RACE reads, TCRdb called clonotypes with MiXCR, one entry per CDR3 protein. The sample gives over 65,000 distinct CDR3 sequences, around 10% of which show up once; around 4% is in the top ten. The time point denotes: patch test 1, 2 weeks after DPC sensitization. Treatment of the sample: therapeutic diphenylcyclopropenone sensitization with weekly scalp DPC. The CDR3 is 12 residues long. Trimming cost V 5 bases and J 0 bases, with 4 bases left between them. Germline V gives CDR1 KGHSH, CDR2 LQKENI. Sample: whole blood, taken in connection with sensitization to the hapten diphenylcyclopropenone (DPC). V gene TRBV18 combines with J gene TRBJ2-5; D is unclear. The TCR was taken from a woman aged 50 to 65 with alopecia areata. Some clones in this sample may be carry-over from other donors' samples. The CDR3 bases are TGTGCCAGCTCAACGTACCAAGAGACCCAGTACTTC. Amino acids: CASSTYQETQYF.